The 5 T cell receptor beta chains listed next were all sequenced from one sample in a study of CD8+ T cells in alopecia areata. Noted treatment: oral pan-JAK inhibitor, 5-10 mg twice daily. Once RNA had been extracted, it was reverse transcribed into cDNA to act as the sequencing template. Measured with immunoSEQ multiplex PCR; TCRdb has only the in-frame clones, and not every one. The sample records 90,000 to 150,000 clones, 53% being singletons. Sequences were derived from CD4+ T cells sorted from blood, sampled at week 4, from a patient treated with tofacitinib. Receptors were obtained from a human donor with alopecia areata.

The chain joins TRBV2 to TRBJ2-2; TRBD2 might be the D (6 bases). The length of the CDR3 is 14 residues. The V end lost 6 bases, the J end lost 6 bases, and 14 bases lay between the germline ends. From germline, CDR1 is SNHLY and CDR2 FYNNEI. The CDR3 nucleotides read TGTGCCAGCAGGGAAATGGGAGGCTCCGGGGAGCTGTTTTTT. It yields the protein CASREMGGSGELFF.

V is TRBV30 and J is TRBJ2-5; 16 bases map to TRBD2. The CDR3 loop spans 16 amino acids. With 3 bases clipped from V and 5 bases from J, the junction kept 6 bases outside the gene matches. Germline CDR1 is GTSNPN and CDR2 is SVGIG (reference sequence). The CDR3 DNA reads TGTGCCTGGAGCTATGGGACTAGCGGGAGGGGGGAGACCCAGTACTTC. Translation: CAWSYGTSGRGETQYF.

The rearrangement joins TRBV30 to TRBJ1-1, with a tentative D call TRBD1 (6 bases). Germline V gives CDR1 GTSNPN, CDR2 SVGIG (reference sequence). V was trimmed by 5 bases and J by 4 bases, leaving 17 bases between them. The CDR3 runs 14 residues. CDR3: CAWGDRSPGTEAFF. As DNA, the CDR3 is TGTGCCTGGGGTGACAGGTCCCCGGGCACTGAAGCTTTCTTT. Combining the CDR3 with reference TRBV30 and TRBJ1-1 gives the whole variable domain SQTIHQWPATLVQPVGSPLSLECTVEGTSNPNLYWYRQAAGRGLQLLFYSVGIGQISSEVPQNLSASRPQDRQFILSSKKLLLSDSGFYLCAWGDRSPGTEAFFGQGTRLTVV.

The chain carries TRBV27 and TRBJ2-3; D unresolved. V was cut by 2 bases and J by 5 bases, with 8 bases left in between. This CDR3 region has 13 residues. Per the germline V gene, CDR1 is MNHEY and CDR2 is SMNVEV (reference sequence). CDR3 loop: CASSLSVGDTQYF. DNA of the CDR3: TGTGCCAGCAGTTTAAGTGTTGGAGATACGCAGTATTTT.

The genes are TRBV10-1 and TRBJ2-5, with D possibly matching TRBD1 (6 bases). The germline CDR1 and CDR2 sequences are WNHNN and SYGVQD (reference sequence). Trimming removed 7 bases at V and 2 bases at J, with 14 bases between. The CDR3 covers 14 residues. CDR3 amino acids: CASTQGRGQETQYF. DNA for the CDR3: TGCGCCAGCACTCAGGGGAGAGGTCAAGAGACCCAGTACTTC.